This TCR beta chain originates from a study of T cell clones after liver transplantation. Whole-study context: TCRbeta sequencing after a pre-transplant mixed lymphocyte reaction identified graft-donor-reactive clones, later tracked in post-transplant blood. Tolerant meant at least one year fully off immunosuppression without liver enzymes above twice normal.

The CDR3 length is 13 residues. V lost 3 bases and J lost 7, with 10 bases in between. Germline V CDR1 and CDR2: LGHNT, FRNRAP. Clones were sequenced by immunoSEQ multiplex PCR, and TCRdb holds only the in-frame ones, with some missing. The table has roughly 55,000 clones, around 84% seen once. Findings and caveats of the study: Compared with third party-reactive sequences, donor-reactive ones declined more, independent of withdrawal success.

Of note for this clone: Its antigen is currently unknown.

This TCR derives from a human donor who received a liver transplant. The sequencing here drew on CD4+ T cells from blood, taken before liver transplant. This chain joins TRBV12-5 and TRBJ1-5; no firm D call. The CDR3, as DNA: TGTGCTAGTGGTTTCACGTTTGACCAGCCCCAGCATTTT. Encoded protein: CASGFTFDQPQHF.